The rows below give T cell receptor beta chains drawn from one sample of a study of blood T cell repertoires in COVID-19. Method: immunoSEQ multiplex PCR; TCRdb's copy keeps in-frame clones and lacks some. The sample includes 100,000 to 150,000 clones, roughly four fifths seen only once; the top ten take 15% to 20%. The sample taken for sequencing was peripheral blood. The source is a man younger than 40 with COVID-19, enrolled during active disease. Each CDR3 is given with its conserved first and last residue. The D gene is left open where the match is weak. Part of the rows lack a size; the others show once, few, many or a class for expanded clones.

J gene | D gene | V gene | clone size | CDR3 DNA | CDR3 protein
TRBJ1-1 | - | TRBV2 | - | TGTGCCAGCAATCCCAGGGTAACGGGCACTGAAGCTTTCTTT | CASNPRVTGTEAFF
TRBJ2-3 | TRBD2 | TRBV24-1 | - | TGTGCCACCAGTGATTTGACTAGCGGGAGCACAGATACGCAGTATTTT | CATSDLTSGSTDTQYF
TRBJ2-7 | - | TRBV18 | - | TGTGCCAGCTCACCACCGCGGAGCTCCTACGAGCAGTACTTC | CASSPPRSSYEQYF
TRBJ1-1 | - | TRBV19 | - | TGTGCCAGTAGCCTGACATCTAACACTGAAGCTTTCTTT | CASSLTSNTEAFF
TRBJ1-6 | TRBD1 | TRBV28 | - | TGTGCCAGCAGTCTGGGACAGGATAATTCACCCCTCCACTTT | CASSLGQDNSPLHF
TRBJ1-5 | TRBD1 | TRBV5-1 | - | TGCGCCAGCAGCTGGGACAGGCCAACCGGACAGCCCCAGCATTTT | CASSWDRPTGQPQHF
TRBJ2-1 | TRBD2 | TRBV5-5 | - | TGTGCCAGCAGCTTGGGGAGCGGGAGCTCCTACAATGAGCAGTTCTTC | CASSLGSGSSYNEQFF
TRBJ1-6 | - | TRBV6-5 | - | TGTGCCAGCGGGGCTGCGCAAAATTCACCCCTCCACTTT | CASGAAQNSPLHF
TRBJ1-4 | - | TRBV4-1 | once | TGCGCCAGCAGCCAAAAGACAGCAGCAACTAATGAAAAACTGTTTTTT | CASSQKTAATNEKLFF
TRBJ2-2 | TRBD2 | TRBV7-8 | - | TGTGCCAGCGAGAATCTACGGGGGGTCACCGGGGAGCTGTTTTTT | CASENLRGVTGELFF
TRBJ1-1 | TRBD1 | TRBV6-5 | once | TGTGCCAGCAGGGACAGGGGATGGACTGAAGCTTTCTTT | CASRDRGWTEAFF
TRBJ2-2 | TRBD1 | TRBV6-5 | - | TGTGCCAGCAGTTATTCAGGGGGGAACACCGGGGAGCTGTTTTTT | CASSYSGGNTGELFF
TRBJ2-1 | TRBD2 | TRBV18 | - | TGTGCCAGCTCACCAGTAGCGGGAGAGCAGTTCTTC | CASSPVAGEQFF
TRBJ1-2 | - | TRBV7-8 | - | TGTGCCAGCAGCTTAAGCAGGGGCGGCTATGGCTACACCTTC | CASSLSRGGYGYTF
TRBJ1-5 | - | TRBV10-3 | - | TGTGCCATCAGTGGATACGACAATAGCAATCAGCCCCAGCATTTT | CAISGYDNSNQPQHF
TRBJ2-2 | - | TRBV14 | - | TGTGCCAGCAGCCAAGTGCAGTCAACCGGGGAGCTGTTTTTT | CASSQVQSTGELFF
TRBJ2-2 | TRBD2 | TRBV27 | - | TGTGCCAGCAGTTTCCGTGGGACTAGCGGGAACACCGGGGAGCTGTTTTTT | CASSFRGTSGNTGELFF
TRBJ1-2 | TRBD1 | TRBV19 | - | TGTGCCAGTAGTCCGCGACAGGGGCTAAACTATGGCTACACCTTC | CASSPRQGLNYGYTF
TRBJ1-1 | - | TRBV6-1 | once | TGTGCCAGCAGAACCGACAGTGAAGCTTTCTTT | CASRTDSEAFF
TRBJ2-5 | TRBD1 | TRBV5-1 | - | TGCGCCAGCAGCTTTCGACAGGGTCAAGAGACCCAGTACTTC | CASSFRQGQETQYF
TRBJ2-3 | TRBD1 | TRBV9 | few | TGTGCCAGCAGCGTCTCGACAGGGGGGTCAGATACGCAGTATTTT | CASSVSTGGSDTQYF
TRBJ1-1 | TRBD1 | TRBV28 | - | TGTGCCAGCAGTTCGCCACTGAGCCCCTACCAGGGGGCGCCCACTGAAGCTTTCTTT | CASSSPLSPYQGAPTEAFF
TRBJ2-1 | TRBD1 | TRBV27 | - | TGTGCCAGCAGTTTAGGGGTCGGGACAGCCCCCAATGAGCAGTTCTTC | CASSLGVGTAPNEQFF
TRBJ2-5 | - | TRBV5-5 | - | TGTGCCAGCAGCTTGGTTCGTGGGTGGAGTGGAGAGACCCAGTACTTC | CASSLVRGWSGETQYF
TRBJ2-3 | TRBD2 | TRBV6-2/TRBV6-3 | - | TGTGCCAGCAGTTACTCCTTCGGGACCGGGGGGGATACGCAGTATTTT | CASSYSFGTGGDTQYF
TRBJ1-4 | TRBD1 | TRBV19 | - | TGTGCCAGTAGTATAGCCGCGGACAGGGGGAAAACTAATGAAAAACTGTTTTTT | CASSIAADRGKTNEKLFF
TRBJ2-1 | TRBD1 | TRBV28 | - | TGTGCCAGCAGTCCCCGTGGGTCAGGGGGATTAAATGAGCAGTTCTTC | CASSPRGSGGLNEQFF
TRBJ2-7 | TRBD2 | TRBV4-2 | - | TGTGCCAGCAGCCAAGAAACAGCGGGAGGATCCTACGAGCAGTACTTC | CASSQETAGGSYEQYF
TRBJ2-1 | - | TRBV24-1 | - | TGTGCCACCAGTGATGCAGGGGCCTACAATGAGCAGTTCTTC | CATSDAGAYNEQFF
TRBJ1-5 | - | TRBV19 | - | TGTGCCAGTAGTCTGCGTGCTGATAGCAATCAGCCCCAGCATTTT | CASSLRADSNQPQHF
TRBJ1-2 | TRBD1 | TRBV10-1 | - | TGCGCCAGCACCAAAAGGGGACAGAACTATGGCTACACCTTC | CASTKRGQNYGYTF
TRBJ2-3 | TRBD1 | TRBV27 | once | TGTGCCAGCAGTTTTCGGGTCGGGACAGGGGTGAATACGCAGTATTTT | CASSFRVGTGVNTQYF